The 13 T cell receptor beta chains listed next were all sequenced from one sample in a study of T-cell reconstitution after alpha-beta-depleted transplantation in children. Unique molecular identifiers were incorporated into the prepared TCRbeta library. From the PCR reads, TCRdb called clonotypes with MiXCR, one entry per CDR3 protein. The table includes about 830,000 distinct CDR3 sequences, around 15% detected once. Sequenced material: PBMCs, mostly from graft donor cells, taken 360 days after TCRalphabeta/CD19-depleted stem cell transplant. These receptor sequences come from a male patient under 18 who had a stem cell transplant for acute lymphoblastic leukemia, so the T cells may come from the graft donor.

This clonotype was found a few times. This chain uses TRBV12-3 or TRBV12-4 with TRBJ2-1; 15 bases match TRBD2. The CDR3 spans 17 residues. Trimming removed 6 bases from V and 1 base from J; junction bases left unmatched: 4. The CDR3 DNA follows: TGTGCCAGCAGCCGGACTAGCGGGAGGGCTTCCTACAATGAGCAGTTCTTC. Protein product: CASSRTSGRASYNEQFF.

The chain is built from TRBV2 and TRBJ1-1; D ambiguous. CDR1 and CDR2 (germline): SNHLY, FYNNEI. CDR3 length equals 14 residues. The CDR3 region is CATSGSLRRSEAFF. Here the CDR3 DNA reads TGTGCTACTTCCGGGAGCCTTCGGAGATCCGAAGCTTTCTTT.

V usage is TRBV7-9 and J usage is TRBJ1-4; 9 bases agree with TRBD1. The germline gives CDR1 SEHNR, CDR2 FQNEAQ (reference sequence). This CDR3 has 15 residues. Germline trimming cut 3 bases from V and 4 bases from J; bases unmatched to any gene: 3. The CDR3 here is CASSFAGQGNEKLFF. Here the CDR3 DNA reads TGTGCCAGCAGCTTTGCGGGACAGGGTAATGAAAAACTGTTTTTT.

This chain connects TRBV25-1 to TRBJ2-2, with D possibly TRBD1 on 6 matching bases. With 8 bases removed from V and 4 bases from J, the gap between germline ends came to 14 bases. The CDR3 spans 14 residues. Germline V gives CDR1 MGHDK, CDR2 SYGVNS. Here the CDR3 reads CASGVDSFTGELFF. In DNA, the CDR3 is TGTGCCAGCGGGGTGGACAGCTTCACCGGGGAGCTGTTTTTT. The entire variable domain, with the rest obtained from reference TRBV25-1 and TRBJ2-2, is as follows: EADIYQTPRYLVIGTGKKITLECSQTMGHDKMYWYQQDPGMELHLIHYSYGVNSTEKGDLSSESTVSRIRTEHFPLTLESARPSHTSQYLCASGVDSFTGELFFGEGSRLTVL.

The chain couples TRBV27 to TRBJ2-2, with D perhaps matching TRBD1 (6 bases). The germline V gene has CDR1 MNHEY and CDR2 SMNVEV (reference sequence). The CDR3 length is 16 residues. V was trimmed by 6 bases and J by 0 bases, leaving 14 bases between them. The CDR3 sequence: CASRQLGTPNTGELFF. The CDR3 bases are TGTGCCAGCAGACAACTCGGGACACCGAACACCGGGGAGCTGTTTTTT.

This clonotype was observed a handful of times. The chain links TRBV5-1 to TRBJ2-3; D is unclear. Germline V gene sequence: CDR1 SGHRS, CDR2 YFSETQ. This CDR3 spans 16 amino acids. V lost 0 bases and J 0 bases, leaving 11 bases between the germline ends. CDR3 protein: CASSLERQPSTDTQYF. The CDR3 nucleotides read TGCGCCAGCAGCTTGGAGAGGCAGCCTAGCACAGATACGCAGTATTTT. Complete variable domain (other parts from reference TRBV5-1 and TRBJ2-3): KAGVTQTPRYLIKTRGQQVTLSCSPISGHRSVSWYQQTPGQGLQFLFEYFSETQRNKGNFPGRFSGRQFSNSRSEMNVSTLELGDSALYLCASSLERQPSTDTQYFGPGTRLTVL.

The table lists this clonotype with many counts. The chain carries TRBV24-1 and TRBJ2-7; D may be TRBD1 (5 bases). CDR1 is KGHDR, CDR2 SFDVKD, per germline. The CDR3 spans 14 residues. V was shortened by 5 bases and J by 0 bases, with 10 bases between the two germline ends. CDR3 in DNA: TGTGCCACCAGTGCGGCAGGGTACTCCTACGAGCAGTACTTC. This codes for CATSAAGYSYEQYF.

This clonotype was observed a handful of times. The V call is TRBV24-1, the J call TRBJ2-1, with 8 bases identical to TRBD2. Unmatched junction bases numbered 10, after V lost 3 bases and J lost 4 bases. CDR3 length: 17 amino acids. Per germline, CDR1 KGHDR and CDR2 SFDVKD. CDR3 residues: CATSDGLGLAGYNEQFF. The CDR3 DNA sequence: TGTGCCACCAGTGATGGCCTCGGACTAGCCGGGTACAATGAGCAGTTCTTC.

The chain links TRBV20-1 to TRBJ1-5; D gene ambiguous. Germline CDR1 DFQATT, CDR2 SNEGSKA (reference sequence). V was trimmed by 0 bases and J by 0 bases, leaving 0 bases between them. The length of the CDR3 is 12 residues. The CDR3 sequence is CSARDSNQPQHF. The CDR3 region has the DNA TGCAGTGCTAGAGATAGCAATCAGCCCCAGCATTTT.

This clonotype was seen a handful of times. The chain is built from TRBV20-1 and TRBJ2-5; 13 bases align to TRBD2. The CDR3 consists of 15 residues. V lost 3 bases, J lost 2 bases, and 3 bases stayed unmatched. Germline CDR1 DFQATT, CDR2 SNEGSKA (reference sequence). The CDR3 DNA reads TGCAGTGCTAGCGGGACTAGCGGGATTCAAGAGACCCAGTACTTC. Amino acid sequence: CSASGTSGIQETQYF.

This clonotype was seen many times. This sequence joins TRBV3-1 and TRBJ2-7, with 9 bases identical to TRBD1. This CDR3 has 15 residues. Germline V gene sequence: CDR1 LGHDT, CDR2 YNNKEL (reference sequence). The ends lost 4 bases at V and 3 bases at J; junction bases unmatched: 7. The CDR3 DNA is TGTGCCAGCAGCCTCCCGGGACAGGGACTCTACGAGCAGTACTTC. As protein: CASSLPGQGLYEQYF.

The rearrangement uses TRBV6-7 and TRBJ2-3; D gene unclear. TRBV6-7 is designated an ORF whose function remains uncertain. This CDR3 is built from 12 residues. V was cut by 7 bases and J by 0 bases, with 5 bases left in between. CDR3 region: CASIKSTDTQYF. CDR3 coding DNA: TGTGCCAGCATTAAAAGCACAGATACGCAGTATTTT.

The rearrangement links TRBV9 to TRBJ2-3; D possibly corresponds to TRBD2 (6 bases). Germline loops: CDR1 SGDLS, CDR2 YYNGEE. This CDR3 is built from 17 residues. The V end lost 2 bases, the J end lost 0 bases, and 16 bases lay between the germline ends. CDR3 residues: CASSVVGGVGSTDTQYF. Written as DNA, the CDR3 is TGTGCCAGCAGCGTCGTGGGCGGGGTGGGGAGCACAGATACGCAGTATTTT.